Listed here is a single TCR beta chain. Its matching antigen is unknown. CDR3 size: 15 residues. The junction had 3 bases not matched to a gene; V was cut back by 1 base and J by 1 base. The germline CDR1 and CDR2 sequences are SGHDT and YYEEEE. Thawed PBMCs were FACS-sorted into unstimulated CD4+CD25+CD127- regulatory T cells, CD4+CD25- non-regulatory cells, CD4 and CD8 cells. The data were taken from a study of Tregs in tolerant kidney transplant recipients. General study results and limits: Findings come from small patient numbers and require larger validation. This study did not directly address biological reproducibility. Expanding Tregs on activated donor B cells appeared to best identify donor-specific TCRbeta clones.

Produced via immunoSEQ multiplex PCR; TCRdb's table is partial and in-frame only. The profile shows over 50,000 clones, roughly 85% of them singletons. The sequencing here drew on Tregs from blood, taken before the transplant. This receptor was identified in a human donor who received a combined kidney and bone marrow transplant. The V gene is TRBV5-6, the J gene TRBJ2-3, with 7 bases lining up with TRBD2. CDR3 in DNA: TGTGCCAGCAGCTTGATTCTAGCGGGCACAGATACGCAGTATTTT. It is translated as CASSLILAGTDTQYF.